These 2 T cell receptor beta chains came from one sample sequenced in a study of blood T cell repertoires in COVID-19. TCRdb's table, derived via immunoSEQ multiplex PCR, lists solely in-frame clones and lacks some. This sample has some 250,000 clones; 80% to 90% occur once, and the top ten carry around 7.5%. The specimen sequenced was peripheral blood. The receptors come from an elderly woman with COVID-19, enrolled during active disease.

V usage is TRBV6-5 and J usage is TRBJ2-5; 11 bases agree with TRBD2. J was trimmed by 5 bases and V by 5 bases; bases with no gene match: 7. The CDR3 has 15 residues. Germline-derived CDR1 and CDR2 are MNHEY and SVGAGI. The CDR3 spells CASSNSGGAEETQYF. The CDR3 DNA follows: TGTGCCAGCAGTAATAGCGGGGGGGCCGAGGAGACCCAGTACTTC.

A single count supports this clone. The CDR3: CASSFPPKGQQYF. Here the CDR3 DNA reads TGTGCCAGCAGCTTCCCCCCGAAGGGGCAGCAGTACTTC. The chain links TRBV7-2 to TRBJ2-7, with D maybe TRBD1 (5 bases). Trimming took 3 bases from V and 8 from J, leaving 14 bases between them. Looked up from germline, CDR1 is SGHTA and CDR2 is FQGNSA. This CDR3 has 13 residues.